Listed here are 28 T cell receptor beta chains from one sample, sequenced in a study of blood T cell repertoires in COVID-19. The repertoire was sequenced with immunoSEQ multiplex PCR; TCRdb's copy has only in-frame clones and lacks some. The sample includes roughly 130,000 clones, 84% of them seen just once. The sequencing sample was made of peripheral blood. The receptors derive from a woman aged 25 to 39 who had recovered from COVID-19.

This clone was detected only once. The V and J genes are TRBV4-1 and TRBJ1-1; D may be TRBD1 (6 bases). The CDR3 is made up of 15 amino acids. The ends were cut back, 2 bases at V and 5 bases at J, with 15 bases in the middle. CDR1 and CDR2 (germline): MGHRA, YSYEKL. CDR3 sequence (DNA): TGCGCCAGCAGCCAATACATGACAGGAGGAACTGAAGCTTTCTTT. Its protein is CASSQYMTGGTEAFF.

The genes are TRBV27 and TRBJ1-2; D might be TRBD1 (5 bases). Trimming took 3 bases from V and 8 from J, leaving 13 bases between them. CDR3 length: 13 residues. Looked up from germline, CDR1 is MNHEY and CDR2 is SMNVEV (reference sequence). As DNA, the CDR3 is TGTGCCAGCAGTTTGCGGGGGTCTAGGGGCTACACCTTC. Translation: CASSLRGSRGYTF.

The V and J genes are TRBV19 and TRBJ1-1; TRBD1 matches at 8 bases. There are 16 residues in the CDR3. CDR1 is LNHDA, CDR2 SQIVND, per germline (reference sequence). The ends lost 6 bases at V and 4 bases at J; junction bases unmatched: 13. The DNA of the CDR3 is TGTGCCAGTAGAAGGGGACAGGCATACTTGGGCACTGAAGCTTTCTTT. Amino acid sequence: CASRRGQAYLGTEAFF.

The rearrangement links TRBV29-1 to TRBJ2-7; maybe TRBD1 (6 bases). The CDR3 sequence is 12 residues long. The germline V gene encodes CDR1 SQVTM and CDR2 ANQGSEA. With 6 bases removed from V and 3 bases from J, the gap between germline ends came to 12 bases. The DNA of the CDR3 is TGCAGCGTAGTGGGCAGGGGCTACGAGCAGTACTTC. This codes for CSVVGRGYEQYF.

The chain is built from TRBV6-5 and TRBJ1-2; no clear D. Germline CDR1 MNHEY, CDR2 SVGAGI. CDR3 length: 14 residues. The V and J ends lost 0 bases and 6 bases respectively, with 11 bases between them. The CDR3 spells CASSYSEKRNGYTF. CDR3 bases: TGTGCCAGCAGTTACTCTGAGAAGAGGAATGGCTACACCTTC.

J is TRBJ2-7 and V is TRBV18, with 8 bases lining up with TRBD1. This CDR3 comprises 15 residues. CDR1 and CDR2 (germline): KGHSH, LQKENI. Trimming removed 3 bases from V and 2 bases from J; junction bases left unmatched: 6. The CDR3 sequence: CASSPGGTGTYEQYF. DNA for the CDR3: TGTGCCAGCTCACCCGGTGGGACAGGAACCTACGAGCAGTACTTC.

This sequence joins TRBV6-6 and TRBJ2-1, with D hard to call. Per the germline V gene, CDR1 is MNHNY and CDR2 is SVGAGI (reference sequence). V shed 6 bases and J shed 3 bases, with 15 bases lying between them. CDR3 length: 15 residues. The CDR3 DNA is TGTGCCAGCAGACTGAAGGAGAATTTCTACAATGAGCAGTTCTTC. Amino acid sequence: CASRLKENFYNEQFF.

V is TRBV5-1 and J is TRBJ2-1; D gene uncertain. The length of the CDR3 is 13 residues. From germline, CDR1 is SGHRS and CDR2 YFSETQ. The ends were cut back, 1 base at V and 5 bases at J, with 7 bases in the middle. The CDR3: CASSLIRNNEQFF. As DNA, the CDR3 is TGCGCCAGCAGCTTGATCAGAAACAATGAGCAGTTCTTC.

V usage is TRBV6-1 and J usage is TRBJ2-3; D call uncertain. In germline, CDR1 is MNHNS, CDR2 SASEGT. Trimming pared 2 bases from V and 7 bases from J, leaving 4 bases between. CDR3 length equals 11 residues. The CDR3 sequence is CASSELNTQYF. The CDR3 region has the DNA TGTGCCAGCAGTGAATTAAATACGCAGTATTTT.

The chain links TRBV19 to TRBJ2-7, with TRBD1 matching over 8 bases. V was pared by 7 bases and J by 1 base, with 3 bases of the junction left unmatched. The CDR3 totals 13 residues. The germline V gene has CDR1 LNHDA and CDR2 SQIVND (reference sequence). CDR3 sequence reads: CASTQGASYEQYF. In nucleotides, the CDR3 is TGTGCCAGTACCCAGGGGGCTTCCTACGAGCAGTACTTC.

The V call is TRBV6-5, the J call TRBJ2-1; D might be TRBD1 (6 bases). Germline CDR1 MNHEY, CDR2 SVGAGI. The CDR3 is 13 amino acids. The V end lost 6 bases, the J end lost 14 bases, and 20 bases lay between the germline ends. DNA of the CDR3: TGTGCCAGCAGCCTTCGGACAGATTGGTTTAAGTTCTTC. It yields the protein CASSLRTDWFKFF.

This clone was seen only once. The rearrangement uses TRBV11-2 and TRBJ2-7, with 8 bases that match TRBD2. V shed 5 bases, J shed 3 bases, and the junction held 6 bases outside the gene matches. Germline loops: CDR1 SGHAT, CDR2 FQNNGV. The CDR3 is made up of 14 amino acids. As DNA, the CDR3 is TGTGCCAGCAGCCCTGTAGCGGGGATCTACGAGCAGTACTTC. This translates into CASSPVAGIYEQYF.

The genes are TRBV7-9 and TRBJ1-4, with a possible D match to TRBD1 (6 bases). The CDR3 runs to 13 residues. V was pared by 5 bases and J by 8 bases, with 12 bases between. CDR1 and CDR2 from the germline V gene are SEHNR and FQNEAQ (reference sequence). CDR3 sequence reads: CASSPAGVEKLFF. The CDR3 DNA is TGTGCCAGCAGCCCGGCAGGGGTAGAAAAACTGTTTTTT. Based on the CDR3 plus reference TRBV7-9 and TRBJ1-4, the full variable domain is DTGVSQNPRHKITKRGQNVTFRCDPISEHNRLYWYRQTLGQGPEFLTYFQNEAQLEKSRLLSDRFSAERPKGSFSTLEIQRTEQGDSAMYLCASSPAGVEKLFFGSGTQLSVL.

The chain recombines TRBV11-2 with TRBJ1-1; D possibly corresponds to TRBD1 (6 bases). The V end lost 3 bases, the J end lost 4 bases, and 12 bases lay between the germline ends. The CDR3 is 14 residues long. The germline V gene encodes CDR1 SGHAT and CDR2 FQNNGV. As DNA, the CDR3 is TGTGCCAGCAGCTTTTCGGACAGTGGCACTGAAGCTTTCTTT. This gives the protein CASSFSDSGTEAFF.

In the case of this clone: The final CDR3 position lacks the conserved phenylalanine or tryptophan, pointing to a likely read error. The limits of the CDR3 on the DNA are not certain, so only TCRdb's listed CDR3 is given. V is TRBV9 and J is TRBJ2-7; TRBD1 is taken as the D call from the table, unchecked against the DNA. The CDR3 is 9 residues long, ends included. Germline V lookup: CDR1 SGDLS, CDR2 YYNGEE. The CDR3 here is CRRQGQLNS.

This chain links TRBV5-5 with TRBJ1-3; unclear D gene. The V and J ends lost 3 bases and 3 bases respectively, with 13 bases between them. Germline assignment: CDR1 SGHKS and CDR2 YYEKEE (reference sequence). There are 15 residues in the CDR3. CDR3 nucleotides: TGTGCCAGCAGCTCGCAGGCGGGCGTTGGAAACACCATATATTTT. Encoded protein: CASSSQAGVGNTIYF.

The chain employs TRBV11-2 and TRBJ2-7; perhaps TRBD2 as D (5 bases). Germline loops: CDR1 SGHAT, CDR2 FQNNGV. This CDR3 has 12 residues. With 5 bases removed from V and 5 bases from J, the gap between germline ends came to 10 bases. CDR3 sequence: CASSHTSNEQYF. CDR3 DNA sequence: TGTGCCAGCAGCCATACTAGTAACGAGCAGTACTTC.

The chain links TRBV18 to TRBJ2-2, with 13 bases aligning to TRBD2. The CDR3 loop spans 19 amino acids. Germline V CDR1 and CDR2: KGHSH, LQKENI. The V gene end was trimmed by 4 bases and the J gene end by 6 bases; junction bases not matched to a gene: 14. For the CDR3, the DNA is TGTGCCAGCTCACAGGGAACGACTAGCGGGAGGTCCGTTGCCGGGGAGCTGTTTTTT. It codes for CASSQGTTSGRSVAGELFF.

The chain couples TRBV5-1 to TRBJ2-5, with a tentative D call TRBD1 (6 bases). The V end lost 1 base, the J end lost 5 bases, and 12 bases lay between the germline ends. Germline values: CDR1 SGHRS, CDR2 YFSETQ. This CDR3 has 14 amino acids. The CDR3 bases are TGCGCCAGCAGCTTGAAACAGGGCGACGAGACCCAGTACTTC. Its translation: CASSLKQGDETQYF.

This clone appeared once. The V gene is TRBV29-1, the J gene TRBJ2-7, with D tentatively TRBD1 (5 bases). The CDR3 runs 12 residues. The V gene lost 6 bases and the J gene lost 6 bases, with 15 bases spanning the gap. Per the germline V gene, CDR1 is SQVTM and CDR2 is ANQGSEA. Here the CDR3 DNA reads TGCAGCGTCGCTAGGGGCTCGGGCGAGCAGTACTTC. Amino acids: CSVARGSGEQYF.

The V gene is TRBV6-2 or TRBV6-3, the J gene TRBJ2-1; the D is unclear. This CDR3 contains 11 residues. The germline V gene encodes CDR1 MNHEY and CDR2 SVGEGT. V lost 6 bases to trimming and J lost 5 bases, with 5 bases between them. Here the CDR3 DNA reads TGTGCCAGCAGCTCAAACAATGAGCAGTTCTTC. This codes for CASSSNNEQFF.

The chain joins TRBV30 to TRBJ1-5, with D possibly TRBD1 on 5 matching bases. Germline values: CDR1 GTSNPN, CDR2 SVGIG (reference sequence). V was shortened by 2 bases and J by 1 base, with 15 bases between the two germline ends. This CDR3 has 16 residues. The CDR3 coding sequence is TGTGCCTGGAGTCGAGGAGGGGAAGTAAGCAATCAGCCCCAGCATTTT. Protein sequence: CAWSRGGEVSNQPQHF. The full variable domain, in which reference TRBV30 and TRBJ1-5 provide the parts outside the CDR3, is SQTIHQWPATLVQPVGSPLSLECTVEGTSNPNLYWYRQAAGRGLQLLFYSVGIGQISSEVPQNLSASRPQDRQFILSSKKLLLSDSGFYLCAWSRGGEVSNQPQHFGDGTRLSIL.

This chain links TRBV27 with TRBJ1-3, with no clear D. V was shortened by 1 base and J by 0 bases, with 13 bases between the two germline ends. Per germline, CDR1 MNHEY and CDR2 SMNVEV (reference sequence). The CDR3 has 17 amino acids. CDR3 coding DNA: TGTGCCAGCAGTTTATTACGGCGGCTAAGCTCTGGAAACACCATATATTTT. Protein sequence: CASSLLRRLSSGNTIYF.

The chain recombines TRBV6-5 with TRBJ2-5, with 7 nucleotides matching TRBD2. The CDR3 runs 15 residues. Germline values: CDR1 MNHEY, CDR2 SVGAGI. J lost 4 bases, V lost 0 bases, and 5 bases had no gene match. CDR3 protein: CASSYSGTIGETQYF. The DNA of the CDR3 is TGTGCCAGCAGTTACTCAGGGACTATAGGAGAGACCCAGTACTTC.

This clone was seen once. This chain uses TRBV28 with TRBJ1-1, with D possibly TRBD1 on 5 matching bases. The CDR3 length is 16 residues. Trimming cost V 4 bases and J 4 bases, with 19 bases left between them. CDR1 is MDHEN and CDR2 is SYDVKM in the germline V gene. CDR3 amino acids: CASSSPWTGGGTEAFF. In DNA, the CDR3 is TGTGCCAGCAGTTCCCCTTGGACGGGGGGAGGCACTGAAGCTTTCTTT.

The genes are TRBV7-9 and TRBJ2-7; 8 bases align to TRBD1. The CDR3 is 14 amino acids. The junction had 6 bases not matched to a gene; V was cut back by 5 bases and J by 3 bases. The germline V gene encodes CDR1 SEHNR and CDR2 FQNEAQ (reference sequence). The CDR3 coding sequence is TGTGCCAGCAGCAAGACAGGGGCGATCTACGAGCAGTACTTC. Amino acids: CASSKTGAIYEQYF.

The V call is TRBV5-1, the J call TRBJ1-2; 9 bases fit TRBD1. CDR1 is SGHRS and CDR2 is YFSETQ in the germline V gene. V lost 6 bases to trimming and J lost 6 bases; unmatched junction nucleotides: 9. The CDR3 is 14 residues long. CDR3 coding DNA: TGCGCCAGCACCCTACAGGGGGCTACCGATGGCTACACCTTC. Amino acid sequence: CASTLQGATDGYTF. The complete variable domain, with remaining parts taken from reference TRBV5-1 and TRBJ1-2, reads KAGVTQTPRYLIKTRGQQVTLSCSPISGHRSVSWYQQTPGQGLQFLFEYFSETQRNKGNFPGRFSGRQFSNSRSEMNVSTLELGDSALYLCASTLQGATDGYTFGSGTRLTVV.

The chain employs TRBV4-2 and TRBJ2-5; D is possibly TRBD2 (6 bases). Deletions cut 0 bases from V and 5 bases from J, with 13 bases between. The CDR3 covers 15 residues. Germline V lookup: CDR1 LGHNA, CDR2 YNFKEQ. The DNA of the CDR3 is TGTGCCAGCAGCCAAGATATGGGGGGTCGGGAGACCCAGTACTTC. Translation gives CASSQDMGGRETQYF.